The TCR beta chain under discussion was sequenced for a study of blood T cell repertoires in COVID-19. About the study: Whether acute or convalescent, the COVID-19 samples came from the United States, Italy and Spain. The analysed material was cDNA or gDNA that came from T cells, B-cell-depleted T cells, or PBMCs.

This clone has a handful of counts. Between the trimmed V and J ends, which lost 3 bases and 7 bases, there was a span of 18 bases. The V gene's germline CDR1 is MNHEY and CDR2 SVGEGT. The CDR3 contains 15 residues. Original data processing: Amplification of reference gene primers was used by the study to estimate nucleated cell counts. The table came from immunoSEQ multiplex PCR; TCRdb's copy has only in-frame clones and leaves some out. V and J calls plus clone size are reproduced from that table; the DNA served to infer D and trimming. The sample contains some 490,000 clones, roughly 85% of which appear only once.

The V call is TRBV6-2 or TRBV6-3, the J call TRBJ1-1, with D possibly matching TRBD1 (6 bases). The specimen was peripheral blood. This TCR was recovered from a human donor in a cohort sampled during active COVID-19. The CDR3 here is CASSYIAGAMGEAFF. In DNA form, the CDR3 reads TGTGCCAGCAGTTATATAGCAGGGGCGATGGGTGAAGCTTTCTTT.